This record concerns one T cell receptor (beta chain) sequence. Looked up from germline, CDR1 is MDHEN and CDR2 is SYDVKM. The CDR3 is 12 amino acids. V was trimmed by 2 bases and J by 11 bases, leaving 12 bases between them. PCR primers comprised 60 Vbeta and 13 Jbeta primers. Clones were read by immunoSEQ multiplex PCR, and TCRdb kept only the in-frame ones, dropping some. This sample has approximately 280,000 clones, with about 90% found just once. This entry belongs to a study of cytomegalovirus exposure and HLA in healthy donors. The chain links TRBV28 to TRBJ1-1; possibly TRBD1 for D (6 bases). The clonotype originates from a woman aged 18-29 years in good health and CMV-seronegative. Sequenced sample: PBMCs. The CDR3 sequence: CASSLTGPLAFF. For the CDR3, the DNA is TGTGCCAGCAGTTTAACAGGGCCTTTGGCTTTCTTT.